This T cell receptor (beta chain) was identified during a study of blood T cell repertoires in COVID-19. TCRdb keeps only in-frame clones here, not all; method: immunoSEQ multiplex PCR. The sample lists roughly 230,000 clones, about 85% occurring once. The ends lost 2 bases at V and 8 bases at J; junction bases unmatched: 3. This CDR3 contains 13 residues. Germline CDR1 and CDR2: SGHAT and FQNNGV. This receptor was taken from a woman in her 50s who had been exposed to COVID-19. The specimen sequenced was PBMCs or T cells enriched from blood (not recorded which). The chain is built from TRBV11-2 and TRBJ1-2; TRBD1 agrees at 9 bases. CDR3 DNA: TGTGCCAGCAGCTTAAACAGGGGGCCAGGCTACACCTTC. Translating it yields CASSLNRGPGYTF.